This passage covers 21 T cell receptor beta chains from one sample sequenced in a study of blood T cells in healthy people across ages (dated by TCRdb to 2014 to 2015). Receptor amplification or capture employed 5' RACE. TCRdb names Illumina HiSeq 2500 as the instrument used. A second PCR of roughly 7 to 12 cycles was performed with a sample-barcoded 5' primer and a J-beta primer mix. Through fastp at Q25 and MiXCR, TCRdb rebuilt clones from the public reads, retaining in-frame beta chains. Entries are consolidated by CDR3 protein sequence, retaining the most common genes and DNA. For this sample the table gives roughly 2 million distinct CDR3 sequences, of which about 50% were detected only once. 2.1% of the sample is taken by the ten largest. The material sequenced was blood. The receptor set was obtained from a woman aged 40 to 49 in good health.

This clonotype has just a few counts. V usage is TRBV4-3 and J usage is TRBJ2-1; D may be TRBD1 or TRBD2 (5 bases each). Germline V CDR1 and CDR2: LGHNA, YSLEER. The CDR3 runs to 14 residues. Deletions cut 3 bases from V and 9 bases from J, with 15 bases between. Here the CDR3 DNA reads TGCGCCAGCAGCCACTACCCGGGACCGCCTGAGCAGTTCTTC. It codes for CASSHYPGPPEQFF.

This chain connects TRBV7-2 to TRBJ1-6; TRBD1 is a possible D gene (5 bases). Trimming stripped 5 bases from V and 6 bases from J, with 17 bases between. CDR3 length: 16 amino acids. The germline CDR1 and CDR2 sequences are SGHTA and FQGNSA. CDR3 nucleotides: TGTGCCAGCAGCCCCGAACCGGGACGGCGTAATTCACCCCTCCACTTT. Its protein product is CASSPEPGRRNSPLHF. The full variable domain, with the rest looked up from reference TRBV7-2 and TRBJ1-6, is GAGVSQSPSNKVTEKGKDVELRCDPISGHTALYWYRQSLGQGLEFLIYFQGNSAPDKSGLPSDRFSAERTGGSVSTLTIQRTQQEDSAVYLCASSPEPGRRNSPLHFGNGTRLTVT.

This clonotype was observed many times. The chain combines TRBV4-3 with TRBJ2-6; D is uncertain. CDR3 length equals 14 residues. Germline CDR1 and CDR2: LGHNA and YSLEER. V dropped 0 bases and J dropped 16 bases, with 16 bases sitting between them. The CDR3 is CASSQDLRQTSLTF. CDR3 bases: TGCGCCAGCAGCCAAGATCTTCGGCAGACCAGTCTGACTTTC.

The rearrangement uses TRBV4-2 and TRBJ1-4; the D is unclear. Trimming left V 1 base short and J 0 bases short, with 6 bases between. The CDR3 consists of 15 residues. Per the germline V gene, CDR1 is LGHNA and CDR2 is YNFKEQ. DNA for the CDR3: TGTGCCAGCAGCCAAGTTATTACAACTAATGAAAAACTGTTTTTT. It yields the protein CASSQVITTNEKLFF.

This clonotype has more than one count but fewer than ten. This sequence joins TRBV20-1 and TRBJ2-7; D remains unclear. Deletions cut 4 bases from V and 0 bases from J, with 10 bases between. CDR3 length: 13 residues. Germline assignment: CDR1 DFQATT and CDR2 SNEGSKA (reference sequence). In DNA, the CDR3 is TGCAGTGCTAAGGCAGTAACCTCCTACGAGCAGTACTTC. Its translation is CSAKAVTSYEQYF.

V gene TRBV20-1 combines with J gene TRBJ2-1; tentative D call: TRBD1 (6 bases). V was trimmed by 8 bases and J by 3 bases, leaving 17 bases between them. The CDR3 is made up of 14 amino acids. Germline CDR1 reads DFQATT; CDR2 reads SNEGSKA (reference sequence). The DNA for the CDR3 is TGCAGTCCAGGAGACAGGAGAAGCTACAATGAGCAGTTCTTC. Its protein is CSPGDRRSYNEQFF.

The chain couples TRBV6-6 to TRBJ1-3; possible D gene TRBD1, 5 bases. CDR3 length equals 15 residues. Trimming shortened V by 8 bases and J by 1 base, and 15 bases separated the two germline ends. Germline assignment: CDR1 MNHNY and CDR2 SVGAGI (reference sequence). DNA for the CDR3: TGTGCCAGCGGGGAAGGGACCTTATCTGGAAACACCATATATTTT. This encodes CASGEGTLSGNTIYF.

This clonotype was seen a handful of times. The chain uses TRBV10-3 and TRBJ2-3; D is uncertain. The CDR3 is 13 amino acids. Germline V CDR1 and CDR2: ENHRY, SYGVKD. V gave up 0 bases and J gave up 3 bases, with 4 bases separating them. The CDR3 region is CAISESETDTQYF. The CDR3 nucleotides are TGTGCCATCAGTGAGTCTGAGACAGATACGCAGTATTTT.

This rearrangement joins TRBV5-4 to TRBJ1-2; 8 positions agree with TRBD1. CDR1 is SGHNT and CDR2 is YYREEE in the germline V gene (reference sequence). The CDR3 consists of 17 residues. The V segment lost 3 bases and the J segment 4 bases; nucleotides outside the gene matches: 14. The CDR3 is CASSWGTGPTVIYGYTF. The CDR3 bases are TGTGCCAGCAGCTGGGGGACAGGACCCACGGTCATCTATGGCTACACCTTC.

The J gene is TRBJ2-1, the V gene TRBV7-2; 8 nucleotides line up with TRBD1. J gave up 5 bases and V 4 bases, and 7 bases lay outside the gene matches. CDR1 and CDR2 from the germline V gene are SGHTA and FQGNSA. The CDR3 consists of 15 residues. The CDR3: CASSSQGQADNEQFF. The CDR3 bases are TGTGCCAGCAGCTCCCAGGGACAGGCGGACAATGAGCAGTTCTTC.

V usage is TRBV6-2 or TRBV6-3 and J usage is TRBJ2-7, with D tentatively TRBD1 (6 bases). The CDR3 has 12 amino acids. Germline CDR1 and CDR2: MNHEY and SVGEGT. Trimming pared 10 bases from V and 7 bases from J, leaving 17 bases between. This CDR3 is CATETGPGEQYF. The CDR3 coding sequence is TGTGCCACGGAGACAGGTCCGGGTGAGCAGTACTTC.

V is TRBV9 and J is TRBJ2-1; 8 bases fit TRBD2. With the DNA end fitting TRBJ2-7 better, the J assignment may be wrong. CDR1 and CDR2 from the germline V gene are SGDLS and YYNGEE. The CDR3 is made up of 16 amino acids. The CDR3: CASSVGRGGPYNEQYF. In DNA form, the CDR3 reads TGTGCCAGCAGCGTAGGTCGGGGGGGCCCCTACAATGAGCAGTACTTC.

V is TRBV4-1 and J is TRBJ2-3; 11 bases match TRBD2. V dropped 0 bases and J dropped 8; count of bases not matched to a gene: 19. CDR1 is MGHRA, CDR2 YSYEKL, per germline. The CDR3 loop spans 20 amino acids. The DNA for the CDR3 is TGCGCCAGCAGCCAAGATCCCGGGATTAGCGGGGGGGCTTATCACGGTACGCAGTATTTT. Translated, it gives CASSQDPGISGGAYHGTQYF.

This clonotype was observed many times. The chain couples TRBV27 to TRBJ2-7; D may be TRBD1 or TRBD2 (6 bases each). V lost 6 bases to trimming and J lost 3 bases, with 12 bases between them. Germline V gives CDR1 MNHEY, CDR2 SMNVEV (reference sequence). The CDR3 extends over 13 amino acids. For the CDR3, the DNA is TGTGCCAGCAGCCCCGGGGGCTTCTACGAGCAGTACTTC. Its translation: CASSPGGFYEQYF.

The V and J genes are TRBV5-1 and TRBJ2-1, with D possibly called TRBD1 or TRBD2 (5 bases each). Looked up from germline, CDR1 is SGHRS and CDR2 is YFSETQ. The V and J ends lost 3 bases and 10 bases respectively, with 14 bases between them. This CDR3 is 13 amino acids long. CDR3 sequence reads: CASSSVIGEEQFF. In DNA form, the CDR3 reads TGCGCCAGCAGCTCGGTAATAGGGGAGGAGCAGTTCTTC.

The chain links TRBV7-9 to TRBJ1-2, with D possibly being TRBD1 (5 bases). Looked up from germline, CDR1 is SEHNR and CDR2 is FQNEAQ (reference sequence). The CDR3 is made up of 14 amino acids. Trimming removed 3 bases from V and 3 bases from J, with 11 bases in between. CDR3 residues: CASSFIRGYYGYTF. DNA of the CDR3: TGTGCCAGCAGCTTTATTCGGGGGTACTATGGCTACACCTTC.

This clonotype was counted a single time. V gene TRBV20-1 combines with J gene TRBJ2-3; TRBD2 matches 13 bases. The CDR3 is made up of 17 amino acids. V lost 6 bases, J lost 1 base, and 10 bases stayed unmatched. Germline V lookup: CDR1 DFQATT, CDR2 SNEGSKA (reference sequence). The CDR3 DNA is TGCAGTGCCCCAGGACTAGCGGGGGTTTCGGGCACAGATACGCAGTATTTT. Translating it yields CSAPGLAGVSGTDTQYF.

The V and J genes are TRBV7-2 and TRBJ1-2; no reliable D call. Trimming pared 0 bases from V and 1 base from J, leaving 9 bases between. The CDR3 sequence is 15 residues long. The germline V gene has CDR1 SGHTA and CDR2 FQGNSA. The CDR3 protein is CASSLAREFNYGYTF. As DNA, the CDR3 is TGTGCCAGCAGCTTAGCCCGGGAATTTAACTATGGCTACACCTTC.

This clonotype was observed a few times. This chain uses TRBV5-6 with TRBJ2-1, with D uncertain. The CDR3 has 14 amino acids. The germline V gene encodes CDR1 SGHDT and CDR2 YYEEEE. V was cut by 2 bases and J by 4 bases, with 10 bases left in between. This CDR3 reads CASSLRALYNEQFF. The DNA of the CDR3 is TGTGCCAGCAGCTTAAGGGCGTTATACAATGAGCAGTTCTTC.

V is TRBV7-9 and J is TRBJ2-1, with D possibly being TRBD2 (5 bases). The CDR3 is made up of 15 amino acids. Deletions cut 1 base from V and 0 bases from J, with 7 bases between. Germline-derived CDR1 and CDR2 are SEHNR and FQNEAQ (reference sequence). CDR3 sequence (DNA): TGTGCCAGCAGCTTAGTACTAGTCTCCTACAATGAGCAGTTCTTC. It yields the protein CASSLVLVSYNEQFF.

This clonotype was seen a few times. The genes are TRBV29-1 and TRBJ2-2, with 7 bases lining up with TRBD1. The J segment lost 4 bases and the V segment lost 4 bases, leaving 9 bases of the junction unmatched. The CDR3 runs 15 residues. Looked up from germline, CDR1 is SQVTM and CDR2 is ANQGSEA. The CDR3 DNA reads TGCAGCGTTGCTAGACAGGGCTCGGTCACCGGGGAGCTGTTTTTT. It codes for CSVARQGSVTGELFF.